This paragraph reports one T cell receptor (beta chain). Its antigen is unknown. One end of the junction does not line up with germline, which may come from a read error. This entry is derived from a study of OX40 agonist ivuxolimab in advanced cancers. Study background: A partial response was reached by three patients: one with hepatocellular carcinoma and two with cutaneous melanoma.

Profiling relied on immunoSEQ multiplex PCR, and the TCRdb table lists in-frame clones only, not all of them. This table holds some 49,000 clones, approximately 79% found once. The CDR3 covers 13 residues. Germline CDR1 and CDR2: SGHVS and FNYEAQ. Study-level findings and limits: Partial responders receiving 0.1-3.0 mg/kg showed among the lowest clonal expansion. Clonal expansion was seen in CD4+ and CD8+ blood T cells by week 6 at 0.1 to 3.0 mg/kg. The expanded peripheral T cells' antigen specificity was not determined.

The chain employs TRBV7-6 and TRBJ1-5, with TRBD1 as a possible D gene (5 bases). The source of this sequence is an adult with an advanced solid tumor such as melanoma, head and neck, liver or kidney cancer. The source was CD4+ or CD8+ T cells sorted from blood, collected in a trial of the OX40 agonist ivuxolimab. CDR3 nucleotide sequence: TGTGCCAGCAGCTTTGATTCGACAGCCCCGGTGGCTTTT. Translation: CASSFDSTAPVAF.